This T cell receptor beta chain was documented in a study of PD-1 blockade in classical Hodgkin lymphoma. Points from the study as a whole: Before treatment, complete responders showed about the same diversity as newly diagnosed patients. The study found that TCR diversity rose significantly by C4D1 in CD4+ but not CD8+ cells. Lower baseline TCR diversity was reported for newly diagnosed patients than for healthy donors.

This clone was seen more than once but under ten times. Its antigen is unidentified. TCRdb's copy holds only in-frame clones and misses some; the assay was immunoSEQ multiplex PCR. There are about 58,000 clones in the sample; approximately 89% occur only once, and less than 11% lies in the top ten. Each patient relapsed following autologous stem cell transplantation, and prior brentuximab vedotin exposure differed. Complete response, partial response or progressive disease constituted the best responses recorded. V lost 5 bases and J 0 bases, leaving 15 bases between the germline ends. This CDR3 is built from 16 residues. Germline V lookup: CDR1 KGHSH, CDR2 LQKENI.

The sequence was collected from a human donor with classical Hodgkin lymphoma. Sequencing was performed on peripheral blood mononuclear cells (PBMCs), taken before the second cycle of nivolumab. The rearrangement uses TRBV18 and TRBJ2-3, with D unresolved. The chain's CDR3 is CASSTGAVPSTDTQYF. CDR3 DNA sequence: TGTGCCAGCTCAACGGGTGCGGTTCCTAGCACAGATACGCAGTATTTT.